This note documents a single TCR beta chain sequence. The trim removed 7 bases at V and 6 bases at J, leaving 14 bases unmatched. Germline CDR1 is MDHEN and CDR2 is SYDVKM. This CDR3 region has 16 residues. This sample was included in a study of lymphopenia after photon versus proton radiotherapy. Data came from immunoSEQ multiplex PCR; TCRdb stores just in-frame clones and leaves some out. The sample has 68,000 or so clones, about nine tenths seen once; the top ten hold about 2.6%. Sequenced here: peripheral blood, sampled from a patient treated with photon-based radiotherapy. The TCR comes from a woman between 70 and 85 years old with pancreatic cancer. This rearrangement joins TRBV28 to TRBJ1-5, with 8 bases aligning to TRBD1. The CDR3 here is CASITPATGAGQPQHF. For the CDR3, the DNA is TGTGCCAGCATTACCCCCGCGACAGGGGCGGGTCAGCCCCAGCATTTT.